This TCR beta chain was recorded in a study of technical replicates of blood from several donors. The germline V gene encodes CDR1 MNHNS and CDR2 SASEGT. V was clipped by 8 bases and J by 0 bases, with 8 bases between them. The CDR3 is 13 residues long. Using immunoSEQ multiplex PCR, the repertoire was profiled, and TCRdb retains in-frame clones only, with some absent. The repertoire consists of over 50,000 clones, with around 97% occurring once and the leading ten covering about 0.2%. Input material: T cells isolated from PBMCs. This rearrangement joins TRBV6-1 to TRBJ2-1, with D perhaps matching TRBD2 (5 bases). The clonotype comes from a human donor in good health. CDR3 DNA sequence: TGTGCCAGCGGAGGCCGCTCCTACAATGAGCAGTTCTTC. This translates into CASGGRSYNEQFF.